This TCR beta chain was sequenced for a study of blood T cell repertoires in COVID-19. Germline CDR1 reads KGHSH; CDR2 reads LQKENI. CDR3 length: 16 amino acids. J lost 8 bases, V lost 0 bases, and 9 bases had no gene match. The table came from immunoSEQ multiplex PCR; TCRdb's copy has only in-frame clones and leaves some out. The sample has approximately 300,000 clones, around 90% seen once. The source material was peripheral blood. This TCR was sampled from a man aged 18 to 29 with active or convalescent COVID-19. The chain combines TRBV18 with TRBJ2-1; 8 bases are a match to TRBD1. CDR3 amino acids: CASSPPEGQGGYEQFF. The CDR3 bases are TGTGCCAGCTCACCACCGGAAGGACAGGGTGGCTATGAGCAGTTCTTC.